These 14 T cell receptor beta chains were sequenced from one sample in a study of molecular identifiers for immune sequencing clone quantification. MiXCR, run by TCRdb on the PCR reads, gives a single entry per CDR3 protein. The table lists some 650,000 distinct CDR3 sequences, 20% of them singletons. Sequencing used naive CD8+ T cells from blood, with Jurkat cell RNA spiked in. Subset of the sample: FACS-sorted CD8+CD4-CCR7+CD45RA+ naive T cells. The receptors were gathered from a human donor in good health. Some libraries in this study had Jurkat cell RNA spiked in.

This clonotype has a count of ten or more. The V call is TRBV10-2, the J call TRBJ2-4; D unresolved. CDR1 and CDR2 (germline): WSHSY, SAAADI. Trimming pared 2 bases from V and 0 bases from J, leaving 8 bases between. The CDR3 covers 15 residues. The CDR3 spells CASSEVTLAKNIQYF. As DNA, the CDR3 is TGCGCCAGCAGTGAGGTTACTCTAGCCAAAAACATTCAGTACTTC.

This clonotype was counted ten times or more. Written as DNA, the CDR3 is TGCAGCGTTGTCCGGGGATATGAGCAGTTCTTC. As protein: CSVVRGYEQFF. The rearrangement joins TRBV29-1 to TRBJ2-1, with D perhaps matching TRBD2 (5 bases). V was cut by 4 bases and J by 8 bases, with 9 bases left in between. The CDR3 has 11 amino acids. Germline-derived CDR1 and CDR2 are SQVTM and ANQGSEA.

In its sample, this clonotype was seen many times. This CDR3 is CATGASGHEQYF. The CDR3 DNA sequence: TGTGCCACCGGGGCTTCAGGGCATGAGCAGTACTTC. The chain employs TRBV6-5 and TRBJ2-7; either TRBD1 or TRBD2 may fit D (5 bases each). Trimming pared 10 bases from V and 7 bases from J, leaving 17 bases between. Germline lookup yields CDR1 MNHEY and CDR2 SVGAGI. The CDR3 extends over 12 amino acids.

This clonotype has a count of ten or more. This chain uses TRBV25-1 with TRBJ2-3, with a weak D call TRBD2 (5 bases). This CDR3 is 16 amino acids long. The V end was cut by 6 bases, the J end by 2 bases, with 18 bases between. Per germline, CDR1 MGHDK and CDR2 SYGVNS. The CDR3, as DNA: TGTGCCAGCAGCGACCGGGCTAGCAGTTACACAGATACGCAGTATTTT. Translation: CASSDRASSYTDTQYF.

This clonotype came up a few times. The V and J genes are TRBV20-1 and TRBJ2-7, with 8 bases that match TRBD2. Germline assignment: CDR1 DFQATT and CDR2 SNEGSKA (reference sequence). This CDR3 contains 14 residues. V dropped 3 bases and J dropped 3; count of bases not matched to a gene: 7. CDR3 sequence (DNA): TGCAGTGCTAGCGGGCAGCGGGAGCTCTACGAGCAGTACTTC. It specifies CSASGQRELYEQYF.

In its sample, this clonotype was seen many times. The CDR3 region is CASSLGVTSYNSPLHF. In DNA form, the CDR3 reads TGTGCCAGCAGCTTGGGAGTAACGTCCTATAATTCACCCCTCCACTTT. The rearrangement links TRBV5-5 to TRBJ1-6; D ambiguous. Germline CDR1 is SGHKS and CDR2 is YYEKEE (reference sequence). The V end was cut by 0 bases, the J end by 1 base, with 8 bases between. The CDR3 loop spans 16 amino acids. The full variable domain, in which reference TRBV5-5 and TRBJ1-6 provide the parts outside the CDR3, is DAGVTQSPTHLIKTRGQQVTLRCSPISGHKSVSWYQQVLGQGPQFIFQYYEKEERGRGNFPDRFSARQFPNYSSELNVNALLLGDSALYLCASSLGVTSYNSPLHFGNGTRLTVT.

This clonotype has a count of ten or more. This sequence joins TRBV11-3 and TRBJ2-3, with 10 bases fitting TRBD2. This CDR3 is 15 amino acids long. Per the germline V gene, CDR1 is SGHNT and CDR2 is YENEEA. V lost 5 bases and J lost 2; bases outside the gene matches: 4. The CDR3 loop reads CASSQGTSATDTQYF. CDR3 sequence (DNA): TGTGCCAGCAGCCAAGGGACTAGCGCCACAGATACGCAGTATTTT.

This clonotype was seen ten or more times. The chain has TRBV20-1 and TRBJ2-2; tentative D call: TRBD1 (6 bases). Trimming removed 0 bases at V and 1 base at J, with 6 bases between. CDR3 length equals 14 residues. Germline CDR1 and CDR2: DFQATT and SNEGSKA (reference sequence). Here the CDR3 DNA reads TGCAGTGCTAGAGAGGACAGGAACACCGGGGAGCTGTTTTTT. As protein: CSAREDRNTGELFF.

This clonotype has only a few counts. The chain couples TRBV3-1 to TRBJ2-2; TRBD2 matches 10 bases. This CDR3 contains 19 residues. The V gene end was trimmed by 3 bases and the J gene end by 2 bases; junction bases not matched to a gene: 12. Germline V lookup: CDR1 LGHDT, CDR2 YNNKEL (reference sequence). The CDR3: CASSQPPATSGTNTGELFF. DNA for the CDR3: TGTGCCAGCAGCCAGCCCCCAGCAACTAGCGGGACCAACACCGGGGAGCTGTTTTTT.

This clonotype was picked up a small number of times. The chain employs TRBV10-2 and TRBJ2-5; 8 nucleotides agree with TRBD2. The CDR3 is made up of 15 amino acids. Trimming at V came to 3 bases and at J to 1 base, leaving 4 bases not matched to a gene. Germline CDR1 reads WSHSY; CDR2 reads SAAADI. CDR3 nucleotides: TGCGCCAGCAGTGATACGGGGGGGACCCAAGAGACCCAGTACTTC. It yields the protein CASSDTGGTQETQYF.

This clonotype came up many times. The CDR3 nucleotides read TGCGCCAGCAGCCAAGCAGTAACAGGGACGCAGTATTTT. It codes for CASSQAVTGTQYF. This chain joins TRBV4-3 and TRBJ2-3, with TRBD1 as a possible D gene (6 bases). Trimming shortened V by 1 base and J by 9 bases, and 11 bases separated the two germline ends. This CDR3 has 13 residues. Germline CDR1 and CDR2: LGHNA and YSLEER.

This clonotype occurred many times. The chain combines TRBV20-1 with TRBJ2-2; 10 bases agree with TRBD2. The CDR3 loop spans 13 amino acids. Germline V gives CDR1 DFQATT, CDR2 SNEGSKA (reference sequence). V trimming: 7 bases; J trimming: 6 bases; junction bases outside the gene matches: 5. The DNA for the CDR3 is TGCAGTGAGCGAGCGGGGGGGCCCGGGGAGCTGTTTTTT. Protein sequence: CSERAGGPGELFF.

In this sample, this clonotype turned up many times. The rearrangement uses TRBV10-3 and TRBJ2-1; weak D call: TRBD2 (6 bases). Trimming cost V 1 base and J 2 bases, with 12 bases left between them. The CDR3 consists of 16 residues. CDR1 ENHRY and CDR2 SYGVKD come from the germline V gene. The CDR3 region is CAISEFSGGPYNEQFF. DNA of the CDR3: TGTGCCATCAGTGAGTTTTCCGGGGGTCCCTACAATGAGCAGTTCTTC.

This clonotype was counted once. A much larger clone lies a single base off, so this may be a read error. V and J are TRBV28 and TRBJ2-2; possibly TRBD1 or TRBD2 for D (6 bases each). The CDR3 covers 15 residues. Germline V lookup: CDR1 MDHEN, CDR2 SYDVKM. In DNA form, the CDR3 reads TGTGCCAGCAGTTCCTACGACAGGAACACCGGGGGGCTGTTTTTT. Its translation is CASSSYDRNTGGLFF.